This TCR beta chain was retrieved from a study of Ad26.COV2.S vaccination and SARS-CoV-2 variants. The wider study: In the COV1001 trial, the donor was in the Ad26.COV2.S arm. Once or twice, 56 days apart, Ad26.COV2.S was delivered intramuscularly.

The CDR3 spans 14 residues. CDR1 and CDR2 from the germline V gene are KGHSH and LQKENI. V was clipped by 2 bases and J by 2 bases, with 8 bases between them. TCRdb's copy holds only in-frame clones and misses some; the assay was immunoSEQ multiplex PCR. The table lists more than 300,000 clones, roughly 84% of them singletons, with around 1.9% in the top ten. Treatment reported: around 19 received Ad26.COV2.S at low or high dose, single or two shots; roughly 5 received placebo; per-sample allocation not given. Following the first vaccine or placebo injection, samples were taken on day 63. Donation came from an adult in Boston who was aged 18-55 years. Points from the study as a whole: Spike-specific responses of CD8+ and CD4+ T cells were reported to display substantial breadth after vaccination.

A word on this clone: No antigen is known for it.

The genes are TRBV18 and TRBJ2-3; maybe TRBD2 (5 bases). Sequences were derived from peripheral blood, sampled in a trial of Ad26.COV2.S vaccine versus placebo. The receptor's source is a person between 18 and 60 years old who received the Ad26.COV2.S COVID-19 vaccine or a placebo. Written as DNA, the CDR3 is TGTGCCAGCTCACCAATGAGGGACACAGATACGCAGTATTTT. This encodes CASSPMRDTDTQYF.